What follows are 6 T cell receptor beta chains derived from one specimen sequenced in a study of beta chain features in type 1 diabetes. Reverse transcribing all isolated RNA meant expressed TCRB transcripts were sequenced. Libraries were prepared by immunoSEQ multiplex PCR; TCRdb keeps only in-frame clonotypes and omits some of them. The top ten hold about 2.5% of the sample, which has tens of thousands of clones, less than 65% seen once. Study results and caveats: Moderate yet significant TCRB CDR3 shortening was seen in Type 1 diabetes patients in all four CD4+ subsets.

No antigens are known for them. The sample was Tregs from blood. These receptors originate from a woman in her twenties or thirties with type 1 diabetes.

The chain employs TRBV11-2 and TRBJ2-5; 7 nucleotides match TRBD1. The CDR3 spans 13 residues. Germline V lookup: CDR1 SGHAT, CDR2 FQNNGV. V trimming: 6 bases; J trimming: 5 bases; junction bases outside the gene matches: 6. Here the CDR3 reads CASRRGGGETQYF. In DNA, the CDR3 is TGTGCCAGCAGACGAGGGGGCGGGGAGACCCAGTACTTC.

The CDR3 is CASRQGGTYNEQFF. The CDR3 DNA sequence: TGCGCCAGCAGACAGGGGGGCACCTACAATGAGCAGTTCTTC. The chain recombines TRBV5-1 with TRBJ2-1, with 8 bases identical to TRBD1. Germline CDR1 and CDR2: SGHRS and YFSETQ. CDR3 length: 14 amino acids. Trimming removed 5 bases from V and 2 bases from J; junction bases left unmatched: 3.

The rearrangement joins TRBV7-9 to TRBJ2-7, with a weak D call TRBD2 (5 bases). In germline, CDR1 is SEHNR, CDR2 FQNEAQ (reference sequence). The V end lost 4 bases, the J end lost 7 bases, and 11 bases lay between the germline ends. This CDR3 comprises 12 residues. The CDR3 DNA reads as TGTGCCAGCAGCTCCCAGTCGGGGGAGCAGTACTTC. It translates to CASSSQSGEQYF.

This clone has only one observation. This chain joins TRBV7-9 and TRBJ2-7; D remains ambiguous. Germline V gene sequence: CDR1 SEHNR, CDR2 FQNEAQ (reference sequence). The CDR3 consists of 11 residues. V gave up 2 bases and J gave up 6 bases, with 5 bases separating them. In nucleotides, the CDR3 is TGTGCCAGCAGCTTATCTGTCGAGCAGTACTTC. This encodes CASSLSVEQYF.

CDR3 sequence reads: CASSLVPGSTDTQYF. CDR3 DNA: TGCGCCAGCAGCTTGGTTCCGGGATCCACAGATACGCAGTATTTT. The rearrangement links TRBV5-1 to TRBJ2-3; a possible D gene is TRBD2 (5 bases). The V end lost 0 bases, the J end lost 2 bases, and 10 bases lay between the germline ends. The CDR3 contains 15 residues. CDR1 is SGHRS and CDR2 is YFSETQ in the germline V gene.

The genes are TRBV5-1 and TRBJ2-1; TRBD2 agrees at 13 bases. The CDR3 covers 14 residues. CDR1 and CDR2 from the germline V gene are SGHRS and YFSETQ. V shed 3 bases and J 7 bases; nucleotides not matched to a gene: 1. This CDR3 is CASSWTSGGNEQFF. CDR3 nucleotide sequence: TGCGCCAGCAGCTGGACTAGCGGGGGAAATGAGCAGTTCTTC.